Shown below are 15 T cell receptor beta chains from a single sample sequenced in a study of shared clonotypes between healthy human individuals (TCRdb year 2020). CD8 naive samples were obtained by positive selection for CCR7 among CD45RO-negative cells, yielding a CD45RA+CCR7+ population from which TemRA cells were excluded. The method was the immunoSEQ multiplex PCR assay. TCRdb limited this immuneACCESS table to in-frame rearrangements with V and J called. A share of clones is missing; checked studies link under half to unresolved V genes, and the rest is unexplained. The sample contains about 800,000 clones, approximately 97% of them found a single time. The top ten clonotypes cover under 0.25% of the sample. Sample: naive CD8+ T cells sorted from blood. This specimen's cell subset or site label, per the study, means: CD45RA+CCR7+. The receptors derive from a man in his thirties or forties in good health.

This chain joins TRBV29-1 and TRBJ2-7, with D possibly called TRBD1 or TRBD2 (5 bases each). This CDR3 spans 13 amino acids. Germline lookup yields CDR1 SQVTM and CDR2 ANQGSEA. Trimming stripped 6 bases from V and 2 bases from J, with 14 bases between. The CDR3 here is CSVWDLITYEQYF. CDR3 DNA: TGCAGCGTGTGGGACCTTATTACCTACGAGCAGTACTTC.

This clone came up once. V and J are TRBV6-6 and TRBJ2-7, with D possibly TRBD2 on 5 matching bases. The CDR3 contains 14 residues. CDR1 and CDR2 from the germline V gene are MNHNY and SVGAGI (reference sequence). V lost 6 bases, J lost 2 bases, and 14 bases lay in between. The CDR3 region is CASRISGDPYEQYF. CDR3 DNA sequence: TGTGCCAGCAGGATCAGCGGAGACCCCTACGAGCAGTACTTC.

CDR3 sequence: CASSLYLAGEGEQFF. For the CDR3, the DNA is TGCGCCAGCAGCCTGTACCTAGCGGGAGAAGGGGAGCAGTTCTTC. The chain uses TRBV5-1 and TRBJ2-1; 10 nucleotides align to TRBD2. The CDR3 is made up of 15 amino acids. The J segment lost 10 bases and the V segment lost 4 bases, leaving 11 bases of the junction unmatched. CDR1 SGHRS and CDR2 YFSETQ come from the germline V gene.

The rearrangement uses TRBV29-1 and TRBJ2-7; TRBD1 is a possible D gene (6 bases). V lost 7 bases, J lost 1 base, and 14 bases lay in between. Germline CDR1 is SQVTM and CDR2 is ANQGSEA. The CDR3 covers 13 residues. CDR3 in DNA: TGCAGCGGACAGGAACCTAGTTCCTACGAGCAGTACTTC. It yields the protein CSGQEPSSYEQYF.

In DNA, the CDR3 is TGCAGTACCCGCCTGCAAACGGACAATGAGCAGTTCTTC. Translating it yields CSTRLQTDNEQFF. This chain links TRBV29-1 with TRBJ2-1; no definite D call. The germline V gene has CDR1 SQVTM and CDR2 ANQGSEA. This CDR3 comprises 13 residues.

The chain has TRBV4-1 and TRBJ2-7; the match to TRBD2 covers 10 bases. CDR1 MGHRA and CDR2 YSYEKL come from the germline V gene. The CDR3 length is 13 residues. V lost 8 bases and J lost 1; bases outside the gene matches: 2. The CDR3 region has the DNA TGCGCCAGCGGACTAGCGGAGTCCTACGAGCAGTACTTC. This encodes CASGLAESYEQYF.

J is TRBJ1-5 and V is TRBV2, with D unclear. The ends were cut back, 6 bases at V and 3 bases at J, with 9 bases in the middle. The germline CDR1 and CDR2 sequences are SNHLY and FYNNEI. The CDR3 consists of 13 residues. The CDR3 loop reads CASRGWDNQPQHF. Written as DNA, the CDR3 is TGTGCCAGCAGGGGGTGGGACAATCAGCCCCAGCATTTT.

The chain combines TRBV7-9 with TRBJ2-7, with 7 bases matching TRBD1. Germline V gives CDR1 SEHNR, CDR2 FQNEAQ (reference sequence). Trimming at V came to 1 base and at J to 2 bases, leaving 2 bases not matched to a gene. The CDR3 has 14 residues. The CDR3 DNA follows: TGTGCCAGCAGCTTAGGGGACAGCCCCTACGAGCAGTACTTC. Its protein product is CASSLGDSPYEQYF.

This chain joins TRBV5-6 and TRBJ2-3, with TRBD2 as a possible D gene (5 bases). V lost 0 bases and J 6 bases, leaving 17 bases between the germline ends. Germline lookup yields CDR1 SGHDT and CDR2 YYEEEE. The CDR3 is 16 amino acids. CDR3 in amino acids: CASSLVAAHGGDTQYF. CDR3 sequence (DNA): TGTGCCAGCAGCTTGGTTGCGGCCCACGGCGGGGATACGCAGTATTTT.

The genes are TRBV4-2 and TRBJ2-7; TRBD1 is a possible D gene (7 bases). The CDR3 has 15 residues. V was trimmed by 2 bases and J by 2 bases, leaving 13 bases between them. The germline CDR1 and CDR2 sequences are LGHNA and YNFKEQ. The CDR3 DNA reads TGTGCCAGCAGCCAACGACAGGGAGGCCCCTACGAGCAGTACTTC. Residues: CASSQRQGGPYEQYF.

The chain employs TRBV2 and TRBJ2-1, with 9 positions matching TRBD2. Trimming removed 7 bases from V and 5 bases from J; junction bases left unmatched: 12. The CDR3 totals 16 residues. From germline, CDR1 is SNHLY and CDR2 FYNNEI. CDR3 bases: TGTGCCAGCACCCGGGGTGGGACTAGCACCCACAATGAGCAGTTCTTC. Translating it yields CASTRGGTSTHNEQFF.

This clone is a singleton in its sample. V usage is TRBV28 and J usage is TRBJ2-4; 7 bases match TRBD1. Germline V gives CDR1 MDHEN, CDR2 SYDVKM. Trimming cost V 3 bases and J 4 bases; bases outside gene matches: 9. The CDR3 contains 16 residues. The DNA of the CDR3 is TGTGCCAGCAGTTTCCAAGAAGCAGGGGGTAAAAACATTCAGTACTTC. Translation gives CASSFQEAGGKNIQYF.

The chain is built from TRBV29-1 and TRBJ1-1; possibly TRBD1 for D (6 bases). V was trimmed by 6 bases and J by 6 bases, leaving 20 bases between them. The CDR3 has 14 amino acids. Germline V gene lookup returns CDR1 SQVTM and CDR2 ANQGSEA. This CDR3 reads CSVDLGAPLSEAFF. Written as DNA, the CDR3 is TGCAGCGTCGACTTGGGGGCTCCTCTCTCTGAAGCTTTCTTT.

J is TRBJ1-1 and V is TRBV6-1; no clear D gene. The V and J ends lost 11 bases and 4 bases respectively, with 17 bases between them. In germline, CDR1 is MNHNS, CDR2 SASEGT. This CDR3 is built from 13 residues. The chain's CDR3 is CALQLGASTEAFF. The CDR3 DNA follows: TGTGCCTTGCAGCTGGGCGCGAGCACTGAAGCTTTCTTT.

The CDR3 protein is CASSQDLDSGRRDTQYF. The CDR3 coding sequence is TGTGCCAGCAGCCAAGATTTAGATAGCGGGAGGAGAGATACGCAGTATTTT. V gene TRBV14 combines with J gene TRBJ2-3, with 10 bases identical to TRBD2. Germline V lookup: CDR1 SGHDN, CDR2 FVKESK. V shed 0 bases, J shed 5 bases, and the junction held 8 bases outside the gene matches. The CDR3 is 17 residues long.